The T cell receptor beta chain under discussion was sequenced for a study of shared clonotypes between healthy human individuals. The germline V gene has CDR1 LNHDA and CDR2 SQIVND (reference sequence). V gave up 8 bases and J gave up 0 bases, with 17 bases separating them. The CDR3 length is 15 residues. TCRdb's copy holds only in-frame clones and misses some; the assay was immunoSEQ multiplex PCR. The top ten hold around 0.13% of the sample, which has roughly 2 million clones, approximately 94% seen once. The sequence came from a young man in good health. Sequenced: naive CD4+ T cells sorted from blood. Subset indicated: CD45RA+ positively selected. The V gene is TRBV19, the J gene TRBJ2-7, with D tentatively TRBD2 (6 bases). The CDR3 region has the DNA TGTGCCAGTTCGCCGTTGATGCGGGACTCCTACGAGCAGTACTTC. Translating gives CASSPLMRDSYEQYF.